This T cell receptor beta chain stems from a study of shared clonotypes between healthy human individuals. Study-level findings and limits: Naive subsets tended to show greater estimated richness than memory subsets. Tissues were not sampled, only blood, and their repertoires likely differ.

Those who donated were healthy HIV-negative adults, with no recent acute infections or vaccinations reported. At deep level, the assay was performed. Assay used: immunoSEQ multiplex PCR; TCRdb lists only in-frame clones, some missing. The data show about 1 million clones, approximately 80% seen once. Between the trimmed V and J ends, which lost 3 bases and 3 bases, there was a span of 15 bases. This CDR3 spans 15 amino acids. Germline V CDR1 and CDR2: LNHDA, SQIVND (reference sequence). With respect to this clone: The antigen is not known.

Sequenced sample: memory CD4+ T cells from PBMCs. The sample's subset: CD45RA-negative fraction. The V and J genes are TRBV19 and TRBJ2-7; D may be TRBD1 or TRBD2 (5 bases each). The TCR originated in a man aged 18 to 29 in good health. Some clones in this sample may be carry-over from other donors' samples. CDR3 sequence: CASSMGTSAYYEQYF. In nucleotides, the CDR3 is TGTGCCAGTAGTATGGGGACGTCGGCGTACTACGAGCAGTACTTC.